Listed below are T cell receptor beta chains from one sample, sequenced in a study of T cell repertoires in cytomegalovirus infection. Their specific antigens are unknown. TCRdb redid the calling of the reads with MiXCR, one entry per CDR3 protein. The table lists 550,000 to 850,000 distinct CDR3 sequences, around a third of them singletons. The material sequenced was cultured PBMCs, taken from culture after CMV antigen stimulation. The receptors here all came from a human donor in good health (CMV status not recorded). Some clones in this sample may be carry-over from other donors' samples. CDR3s include the opening cysteine and the closing phenylalanine or tryptophan. D genes are given only for firm matches. Clone size is not always given. Where it is, it says once, few, many or a class for expanded clones.

v_gene: TRBV29-1
abundance: NA
j_gene: TRBJ2-7
d_gene: TRBD1
CDR3aa: CSVDPGQGYEQYF
CDR3nt: TGCAGCGTTGATCCCGGACAGGGCTACGAGCAGTACTTC

v_gene: TRBV20-1
abundance: NA
j_gene: TRBJ2-1
d_gene: NA
CDR3aa: CSAIRGGDEQFF
CDR3nt: TGCAGTGCTATCAGAGGAGGGGACGAGCAGTTCTTC

v_gene: TRBV7-9
abundance: NA
j_gene: TRBJ2-7
d_gene: TRBD1
CDR3aa: CASSRTGIGDEQYF
CDR3nt: TGTGCCAGCAGCCGGACAGGCATTGGGGACGAGCAGTACTTC

v_gene: TRBV15
abundance: few
j_gene: TRBJ2-7
d_gene: TRBD2
CDR3aa: CATSGGTSTREYF
CDR3nt: TGTGCCACCAGCGGAGGGACTAGCACTAGGGAGTACTTC

v_gene: TRBV20-1
abundance: NA
j_gene: TRBJ2-7
d_gene: NA
CDR3aa: CSASRSARGEQYF
CDR3nt: TGCAGTGCTAGCCGCAGCGCTCGGGGGGAGCAGTACTTC

v_gene: TRBV29-1
abundance: NA
j_gene: TRBJ2-3
d_gene: NA
CDR3aa: CSVEGIGTDTQYF
CDR3nt: TGCAGCGTTGAAGGTATAGGGACAGATACGCAGTATTTT

v_gene: TRBV11-2
abundance: few
j_gene: TRBJ2-7
d_gene: NA
CDR3aa: CASSRTAPNYEQYF
CDR3nt: TGTGCCAGCAGCAGGACCGCTCCCAACTACGAGCAGTACTTC

v_gene: TRBV15
abundance: few
j_gene: TRBJ2-1
d_gene: NA
CDR3aa: CATSREGRVYYNEQFF
CDR3nt: TGTGCCACCAGCAGAGAAGGTCGGGTGTACTACAATGAGCAGTTCTTC

v_gene: TRBV27
abundance: NA
j_gene: TRBJ2-1
d_gene: NA
CDR3aa: CASSWDTGPEQFF
CDR3nt: TGTGCCAGCAGTTGGGACACCGGTCCTGAGCAGTTCTTC

v_gene: TRBV28
abundance: once
j_gene: TRBJ2-5
d_gene: NA
CDR3aa: CASSTQWGGVQETQYF
CDR3nt: TGTGCCAGCAGTACCCAGTGGGGCGGGGTACAAGAGACCCAGTACTTC

v_gene: TRBV28
abundance: NA
j_gene: TRBJ1-1
d_gene: NA
CDR3aa: CASGNRYTEAFF
CDR3nt: TGTGCCAGCGGAAACAGGTACACTGAAGCTTTCTTT

v_gene: TRBV7-8
abundance: NA
j_gene: TRBJ2-1
d_gene: NA
CDR3aa: CASSSLLGISSYNEQFF
CDR3nt: TGTGCCAGCAGCTCCCTCTTGGGGATAAGCTCCTACAATGAGCAGTTCTTC

v_gene: TRBV7-2
abundance: few
j_gene: TRBJ1-3
d_gene: NA
CDR3aa: CASSFGQDYTIYF
CDR3nt: TGTGCCAGCAGCTTCGGACAAGACTACACCATATATTTT

v_gene: TRBV6-1
abundance: NA
j_gene: TRBJ2-3
d_gene: NA
CDR3aa: CASSRTQFDTQYF
CDR3nt: TGTGCCAGCAGTCGTACGCAGTTCGATACGCAGTATTTT

v_gene: TRBV7-8
abundance: NA
j_gene: TRBJ1-4
d_gene: NA
CDR3aa: CASSLGVGLGEKLFF
CDR3nt: TGTGCCAGCAGCTTAGGGGTAGGACTTGGTGAAAAACTGTTTTTT

v_gene: TRBV27
abundance: NA
j_gene: TRBJ2-5
d_gene: TRBD2
CDR3aa: CASALTSGRLGGIETQYF
CDR3nt: TGTGCCAGCGCCCTGACTAGCGGGAGACTCGGTGGCATTGAAACCCAGTACTTC

v_gene: TRBV15
abundance: NA
j_gene: TRBJ1-3
d_gene: NA
CDR3aa: CATSRALGSASGNTIYF
CDR3nt: TGTGCCACCAGCAGAGCCCTGGGTTCAGCCTCTGGAAACACCATATATTTT

v_gene: TRBV18
abundance: few
j_gene: TRBJ1-1
d_gene: TRBD1
CDR3aa: CASSGQVPEAFF
CDR3nt: TGTGCCAGCTCAGGACAGGTCCCTGAAGCTTTCTTT

v_gene: TRBV7-2
abundance: NA
j_gene: TRBJ1-1
d_gene: NA
CDR3aa: CASSFGFYATLIGEAFF
CDR3nt: TGTGCCAGCAGCTTCGGGTTTTACGCAACTCTCATCGGTGAAGCTTTCTTT

v_gene: TRBV7-2
abundance: few
j_gene: TRBJ1-4
d_gene: NA
CDR3aa: CASSTGPGRSLEKLFF
CDR3nt: TGTGCCAGCAGTACGGGTCCGGGACGGAGCCTGGAAAAACTGTTTTTT

v_gene: TRBV7-2
abundance: few
j_gene: TRBJ2-7
d_gene: TRBD1
CDR3aa: CASSRRQGRVYEQYF
CDR3nt: TGTGCCAGCAGCCGTAGACAGGGAAGGGTCTACGAGCAGTACTTC

v_gene: TRBV12-3/TRBV12-4
abundance: few
j_gene: TRBJ2-7
d_gene: TRBD2
CDR3aa: CASSRSTSGVYEQYF
CDR3nt: TGTGCCAGCAGCCGATCGACTAGCGGGGTCTACGAGCAGTACTTC

v_gene: TRBV7-8
abundance: many
j_gene: TRBJ2-3
d_gene: NA
CDR3aa: CASGGRILTDTQYF
CDR3nt: TGTGCCAGCGGGGGACGGATCCTCACAGATACGCAGTATTTT